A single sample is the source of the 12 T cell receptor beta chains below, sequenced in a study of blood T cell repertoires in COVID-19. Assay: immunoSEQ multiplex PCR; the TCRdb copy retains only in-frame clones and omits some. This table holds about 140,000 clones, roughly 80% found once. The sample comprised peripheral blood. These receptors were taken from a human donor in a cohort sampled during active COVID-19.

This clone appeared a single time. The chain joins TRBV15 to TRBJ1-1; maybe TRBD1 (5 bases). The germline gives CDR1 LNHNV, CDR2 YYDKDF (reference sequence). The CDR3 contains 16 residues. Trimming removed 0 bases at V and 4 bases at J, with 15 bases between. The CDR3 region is CATSRDLRGVSTEAFF. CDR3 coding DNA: TGTGCCACCAGCAGAGATCTGCGGGGGGTTAGCACTGAAGCTTTCTTT.

CDR3 in DNA: TGTGCCAGCAGCGCCTGGGGGGGTTCTGGAAACACCATATATTTT. Translating gives CASSAWGGSGNTIYF. The gene calls are TRBV7-3 and TRBJ1-3, with D perhaps TRBD1 (5 bases). CDR1 and CDR2 (germline): SGHTA, FQGTGA. Between the trimmed V and J ends, which lost 5 bases and 1 base, there was a span of 12 bases. The CDR3 consists of 15 residues.

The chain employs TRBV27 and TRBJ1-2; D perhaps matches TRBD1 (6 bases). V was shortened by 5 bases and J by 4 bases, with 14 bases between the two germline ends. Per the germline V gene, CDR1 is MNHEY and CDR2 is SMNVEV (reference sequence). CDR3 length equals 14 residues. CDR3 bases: TGTGCCAGCAGTCCCAGGGGTGGGCCCTATGGCTACACCTTC. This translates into CASSPRGGPYGYTF.

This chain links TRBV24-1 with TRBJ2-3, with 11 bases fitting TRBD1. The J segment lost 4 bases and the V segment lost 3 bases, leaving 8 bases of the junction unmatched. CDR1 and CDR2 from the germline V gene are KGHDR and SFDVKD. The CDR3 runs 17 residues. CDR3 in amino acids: CATSDPRRDRGSDTQYF. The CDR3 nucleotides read TGTGCCACCAGTGATCCGCGTCGGGACAGGGGGTCAGATACGCAGTATTTT.

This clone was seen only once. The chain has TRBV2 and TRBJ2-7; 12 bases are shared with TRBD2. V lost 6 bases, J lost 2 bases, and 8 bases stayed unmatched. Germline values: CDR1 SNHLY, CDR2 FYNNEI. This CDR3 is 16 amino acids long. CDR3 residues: CASRGSTSGGPYEQYF. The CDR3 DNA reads TGTGCCAGCAGGGGCTCGACTAGCGGGGGCCCCTACGAGCAGTACTTC.

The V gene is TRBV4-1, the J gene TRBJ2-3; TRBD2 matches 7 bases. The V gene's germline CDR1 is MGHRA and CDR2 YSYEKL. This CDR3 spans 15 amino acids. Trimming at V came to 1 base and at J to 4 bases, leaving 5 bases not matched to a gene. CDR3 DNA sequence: TGCGCCAGCAGCCAAGCAGCGGGGTTGGCAGATACGCAGTATTTT. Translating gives CASSQAAGLADTQYF.

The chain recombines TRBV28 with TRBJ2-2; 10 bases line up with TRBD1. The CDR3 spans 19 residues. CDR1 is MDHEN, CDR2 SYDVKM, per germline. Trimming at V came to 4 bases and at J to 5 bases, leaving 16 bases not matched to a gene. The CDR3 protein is CASSSLSLRQGASTGELFF. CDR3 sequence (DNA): TGTGCCAGCAGTTCCCTATCACTACGACAGGGGGCTTCGACCGGGGAGCTGTTTTTT.

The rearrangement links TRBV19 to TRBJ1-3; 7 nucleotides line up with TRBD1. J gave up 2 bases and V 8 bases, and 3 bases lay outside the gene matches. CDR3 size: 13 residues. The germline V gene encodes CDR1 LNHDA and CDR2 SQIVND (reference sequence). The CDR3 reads CASCTGAGNTIYF. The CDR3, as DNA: TGTGCCAGTTGTACAGGGGCTGGAAACACCATATATTTT.

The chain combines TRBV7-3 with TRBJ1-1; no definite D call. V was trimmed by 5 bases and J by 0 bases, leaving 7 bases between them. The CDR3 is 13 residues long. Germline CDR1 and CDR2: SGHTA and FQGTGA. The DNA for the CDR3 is TGTGCCAGCAGCCCTGGCCTGAACACTGAAGCTTTCTTT. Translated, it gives CASSPGLNTEAFF.

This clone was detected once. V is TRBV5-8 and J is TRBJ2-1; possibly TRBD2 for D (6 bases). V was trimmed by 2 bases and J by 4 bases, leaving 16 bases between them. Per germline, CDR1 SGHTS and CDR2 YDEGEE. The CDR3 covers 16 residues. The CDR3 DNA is TGTGCCAGCAGCTTTGACACCGGGACTGGATACAATGAGCAGTTCTTC. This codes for CASSFDTGTGYNEQFF.

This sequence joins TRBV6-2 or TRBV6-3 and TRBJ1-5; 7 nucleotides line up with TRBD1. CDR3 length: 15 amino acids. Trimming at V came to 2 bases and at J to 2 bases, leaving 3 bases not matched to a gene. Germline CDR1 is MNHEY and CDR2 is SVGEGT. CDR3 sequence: CASSYRGQGNQPQHF. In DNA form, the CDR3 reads TGTGCCAGCAGTTACAGGGGGCAGGGCAATCAGCCCCAGCATTTT.

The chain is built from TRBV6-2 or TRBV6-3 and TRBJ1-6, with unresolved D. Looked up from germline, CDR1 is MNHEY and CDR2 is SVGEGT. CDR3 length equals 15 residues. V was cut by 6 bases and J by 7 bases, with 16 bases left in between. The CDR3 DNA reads TGTGCCAGCAGCCTAGCACGGGTGGAAAATTCACCCCTCCACTTT. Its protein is CASSLARVENSPLHF.